The 3 T cell receptor beta chains reported below all come from one sample, sequenced in a study of cytomegalovirus exposure and HLA in healthy donors. The PCR was carried out with 60 Vbeta primers and 13 Jbeta primers. Clones were read by immunoSEQ multiplex PCR, and TCRdb kept only the in-frame ones, dropping some. Among some 92,000 clones listed, under 85% were seen once. The specimen was PBMCs. All receptors come from a man aged 30-40 years in good health and CMV-seronegative.

The chain links TRBV25-1 to TRBJ1-2, with D perhaps TRBD1 (5 bases). The CDR3 length is 14 residues. The V gene's germline CDR1 is MGHDK and CDR2 SYGVNS. V gave up 0 bases and J gave up 3 bases, with 8 bases separating them. The CDR3 reads CASSEYGRDYGYTF. The CDR3, as DNA: TGTGCCAGCAGTGAATACGGCAGGGACTATGGCTACACCTTC.

This chain uses TRBV2 with TRBJ1-1, with D uncertain. The length of the CDR3 is 13 residues. In germline, CDR1 is SNHLY, CDR2 FYNNEI. Trimming left V 3 bases short and J 0 bases short, with 5 bases between. The CDR3: CASSESVNTEAFF. In DNA, the CDR3 is TGTGCCAGCAGTGAGTCGGTGAACACTGAAGCTTTCTTT. The full variable domain, rest sourced from reference TRBV2 and TRBJ1-1, is EPEVTQTPSHQVTQMGQEVILRCVPISNHLYFYWYRQILGQKVEFLVSFYNNEISEKSEIFDDQFSVERPDGSNFTLKIRSTKLEDSAMYFCASSESVNTEAFFGQGTRLTVV.

This rearrangement joins TRBV7-8 to TRBJ2-6, with D perhaps matching TRBD2 (7 bases). Per the germline V gene, CDR1 is SGHVS and CDR2 is FQNEAQ. The length of the CDR3 is 20 residues. V was clipped by 3 bases and J by 0 bases, with 21 bases between them. CDR3 DNA: TGTGCCAGCAGCTTTGATTCCTTTTTTGGGGGGGCCTCTGGGGCCAACGTCCTGACTTTC. This gives the protein CASSFDSFFGGASGANVLTF.